The rows below give T cell receptor beta chains drawn from one sample of a study of blood T cell repertoires in COVID-19. The repertoire was sequenced with immunoSEQ multiplex PCR; TCRdb's copy has only in-frame clones and lacks some. The sample lists roughly 500,000 clones, around 87% occurring once. Specimen: PBMCs or T cells enriched from blood (not recorded which). These receptors all come from a woman in her forties who had recovered from COVID-19. The CDR3 runs from the conserved cysteine through the conserved F or W. The D gene is left open where the match is weak. The size of a clone is reported for some rows only, either as once, few or many, or as a class for expanded clones.

clone size	V gene	CDR3 length	J gene	D gene	CDR3 DNA	CDR3 protein
.	TRBV9	19	TRBJ2-5	TRBD2	TGTGCCAGCAGCGTAGAAGCGGGACTAGCGGGATGGTACCAAGAGACCCAGTACTTC	CASSVEAGLAGWYQETQYF
few	TRBV4-1	14	TRBJ2-7	.	TGCGCCAGCAGCCAAGATTTCGAGCGGTACGAGCAGTACTTC	CASSQDFERYEQYF
.	TRBV7-9	16	TRBJ1-4	TRBD1	TGTGCCAGCAGCTTAATCGGACAGGGCTTAAATGAAAAACTGTTTTTT	CASSLIGQGLNEKLFF
.	TRBV18	15	TRBJ1-2	TRBD1	TGTGCCAGCTCACCACGAACAGGGGGTGACTATGGCTACACCTTC	CASSPRTGGDYGYTF
.	TRBV15	14	TRBJ2-7	TRBD1	TGTGCCACCAGCATCGGACAGGGGGGCTACGAGCAGTACTTC	CATSIGQGGYEQYF
.	TRBV27	11	TRBJ2-3	.	TGTGCCACTACGTACTGGGATACGCAGTATTTT	CATTYWDTQYF
.	TRBV11-3	16	TRBJ2-1	TRBD1	TGTGCCAGCAGCCTCGACGGGACAGGGGCGATTAATGAGCAGTTCTTC	CASSLDGTGAINEQFF
.	TRBV7-9	15	TRBJ1-5	TRBD1	TGTGCCAGCAGCCCGACAGGGACGAGCAATCAGCCCCAGCATTTT	CASSPTGTSNQPQHF
.	TRBV18	15	TRBJ2-1	TRBD2	TGTGCCAGCTCACCACGGACTAGCGGGGACGATGAGCAGTTCTTC	CASSPRTSGDDEQFF
once	TRBV7-2	14	TRBJ1-1	.	TGTGCCAGCAGCTTGCGAGGGAGTGTCACTGAAGCTTTCTTT	CASSLRGSVTEAFF
.	TRBV4-3	19	TRBJ1-1	.	TGCGCCAGCAGCCAAAGTTGGGGAAGGGGTGGGGATAGGGACACTGAAGCTTTCTTT	CASSQSWGRGGDRDTEAFF
.	TRBV7-2	17	TRBJ2-3	.	TGTGCCAGCAGCCCCTCCCGGACTGCCCGAATGGCAGATACGCAGTATTTT	CASSPSRTARMADTQYF
.	TRBV6-5	11	TRBJ2-3	.	TGTGCCAGCAGCGACACTTATACGCAGTATTTT	CASSDTYTQYF
.	TRBV10-3	15	TRBJ1-1	.	TGTGCCATCAGTGAGGTGGGAGGGACGGGGACTGAAGCTTTCTTT	CAISEVGGTGTEAFF
.	TRBV5-1	15	TRBJ1-3	.	TGCGCCAGCACCAAGAACGGGGACTCTGGAAACACCATATATTTT	CASTKNGDSGNTIYF
.	TRBV30	16	TRBJ2-2	.	TGTGCCTGGGACCAGTGGGGACTCGCGAACACCGGGGAGCTGTTTTTT	CAWDQWGLANTGELFF
.	TRBV10-2	14	TRBJ2-5	TRBD2	TGCGCCAGCAGGACTAGCGGGAGTGGCGAGACCCAGTACTTC	CASRTSGSGETQYF
.	TRBV7-2	14	TRBJ2-7	TRBD1	TGTGCCAGCAGCTGGGGACAGGCATCCTACGAGCAGTACTTC	CASSWGQASYEQYF
once	TRBV19	15	TRBJ1-2	.	TGTGCCAGTAGACTACACAGGGAATATCGGTATGGCTACACCTTC	CASRLHREYRYGYTF
.	TRBV7-6	15	TRBJ2-3	TRBD2	TGTGCCAGCAGCCAGGGAGGGATTCGTGCAGATACGCAGTATTTT	CASSQGGIRADTQYF
.	TRBV25-1	16	TRBJ2-2	TRBD2	TGTGCCAGCAGTGAACGGGGACTAGCGGGAGCCGGGGAGCTGTTTTTT	CASSERGLAGAGELFF
.	TRBV27	15	TRBJ2-1	.	TGTGCCAGCAGCCTGAGCAGGGGTTTCCCCAATGAGCAGTTCTTC	CASSLSRGFPNEQFF
.	TRBV5-1	17	TRBJ1-1	.	TGCGCCAGCAGCTTGGCTCCCAGGGGCTTAAGGAACACTGAAGCTTTCTTT	CASSLAPRGLRNTEAFF
once	TRBV7-2	15	TRBJ2-4	.	TGTGCCAGCAGCTTAGTGGAGGGCTCCAAAAACATTCAGTACTTC	CASSLVEGSKNIQYF
.	TRBV11-2	14	TRBJ2-7	.	TGTGCCAGCAGCTTAGGCCCACAGGGTTACGAGCAGTACTTC	CASSLGPQGYEQYF
.	TRBV5-1	14	TRBJ2-7	TRBD1	TGCGCCAGCAGCTTGGGTGACAGGGTAAGGAAACAGTACTTC	CASSLGDRVRKQYF
.	TRBV15	17	TRBJ2-7	TRBD2	TGTGCCACCAGCAGTATCGGACTAGCGGGAGGGTACTACGAGCAGTACTTC	CATSSIGLAGGYYEQYF
.	TRBV3-1/TRBV3-2	14	TRBJ1-5	.	TGTGCCAGCAGCCTTCGAAGGACGGGGAAGCCCCAGCATTTT	CASSLRRTGKPQHF
once	TRBV27	14	TRBJ1-5	TRBD1	TGTGCCAGCGGATGGACAGGGCGGAATCAGCCCCAGCATTTT	CASGWTGRNQPQHF
.	TRBV29-1	13	TRBJ1-2	.	TGCAGCGTTGAACGAGGGACTAACTATGGCTACACCTTC	CSVERGTNYGYTF
.	TRBV4-1	17	TRBJ2-3	.	TGCGCCAGCAGCCATAGCCGGGACATTTATAGCACAGATACGCAGTATTTT	CASSHSRDIYSTDTQYF
.	TRBV19	15	TRBJ2-7	TRBD1	TGTGCCAGTAGTATTCGGACAGGGGACACCTACGAGCAGTACTTC	CASSIRTGDTYEQYF
.	TRBV19	12	TRBJ1-1	.	TGTGCCAGTACTCTCGCGGCACAGGTGGCTTTCTTT	CASTLAAQVAFF
.	TRBV24-1	14	TRBJ2-1	TRBD2	TGTGCCACCAGTGACAGCGGGAGCCACAATGAGCAGTTCTTC	CATSDSGSHNEQFF
.	TRBV4-1	15	TRBJ1-2	TRBD1	TGCGCCAGCAGCCAAGATACAGGGGGACGCTATGGCTACACCTTC	CASSQDTGGRYGYTF
.	TRBV23-1	15	TRBJ1-1	.	TGCGCCAGCAGTCAAAACGGTTGCATGAACACTGAAGCTTTCTTT	CASSQNGCMNTEAFF
.	TRBV5-4	15	TRBJ2-2	.	TGTGCCAGCAGCTTGGTTCAGGGTCACACCGGGGAGCTGTTTTTT	CASSLVQGHTGELFF
.	TRBV20-1	14	TRBJ2-5	.	TGCAGTGCTAGTCGCGACAGGCTGGGGGAGACCCAGTACTTC	CSASRDRLGETQYF
.	TRBV12-3/TRBV12-4	13	TRBJ1-3	.	TGTGCCAGCAGTTTAGAGCAAGGAAACACCATATATTTT	CASSLEQGNTIYF
.	TRBV7-7	15	TRBJ2-1	.	TGTGCCAGCAGCTTAATACAGGGGGGGGTGAATGAGCAGTTCTTC	CASSLIQGGVNEQFF
.	TRBV5-1	15	TRBJ2-1	.	TGCGCCAGCAGCTTCTGGGGCTCGACCGGTGATGAGCAGTTCTTC	CASSFWGSTGDEQFF
.	TRBV5-4	15	TRBJ2-1	TRBD1	TGTGCCAGCAGCAAGGACAGGGGGTCCTACAATGAGCAGTTCTTC	CASSKDRGSYNEQFF
once	TRBV6-5	13	TRBJ2-7	.	TGTGCCAGCAGTTACGGGCCCATCTACGAGCAGTACTTC	CASSYGPIYEQYF
.	TRBV4-3	14	TRBJ2-5	.	TGCGCCAGCAGCAAAAAGTGGAGTAAAGAGACCCAGTACTTC	CASSKKWSKETQYF
.	TRBV3-1/TRBV3-2	16	TRBJ2-7	.	TGTGCCAGCAGCCAAGAGGTCGACTGGGTGTCCTACGAGCAGTACTTC	CASSQEVDWVSYEQYF
.	TRBV4-1	14	TRBJ2-1	.	TGCGCCAGCAGTCGCCAAGATGGGCGCGCCGAGCAGTTCTTC	CASSRQDGRAEQFF
.	TRBV29-1	15	TRBJ2-3	TRBD2	TGCAGCGTTGACGGGACTAGCGGGAGTAGGAATACGCAGTATTTT	CSVDGTSGSRNTQYF
.	TRBV5-1	14	TRBJ2-7	TRBD1	TGCGCCAGCAGCTTGGACAGGGGGCGGTACGAGCAGTACTTC	CASSLDRGRYEQYF
.	TRBV3-1/TRBV3-2	15	TRBJ1-4	.	TGTGCCAGCAGCCAGAGGTCAGGGAAGAATGAAAAACTGTTTTTT	CASSQRSGKNEKLFF
.	TRBV12-3/TRBV12-4	13	TRBJ1-1	.	TGTGCCAGCAGTGGGACTGTGAACACTGAAGCTTTCTTT	CASSGTVNTEAFF
.	TRBV5-1	13	TRBJ1-1	TRBD1	TGCGCCAGCAGCCGGACAGGGGCATATGAAGCTTTCTTT	CASSRTGAYEAFF
.	TRBV7-2	18	TRBJ1-5	TRBD1	TGTGCCAGCAGCAAAATGACCAGGGGGCGGATGGGCAATCAGCCCCAGCATTTT	CASSKMTRGRMGNQPQHF
once	TRBV4-2	16	TRBJ1-2	.	TGTGCCAGCAGCCAAGATTTCTCGGGTAGGTCCTATGGCTACACCTTC	CASSQDFSGRSYGYTF